Presented here are 22 T cell receptor beta chains from one specimen sequenced in a study. MiXCR, applied by TCRdb to the RT-PCR reads, yields one record per CDR3 protein. The sample lists hundreds of thousands of distinct CDR3 sequences, over 12% occurring once. The sequencing input was memory CD4+ T cells from blood. The receptors originated from a female donor in good health, serving as a healthy control.

Ten or more counts support this clonotype. The genes are TRBV5-6 and TRBJ1-1, with a tentative D call TRBD1 (6 bases). The CDR3 consists of 13 residues. Germline V gene sequence: CDR1 SGHDT, CDR2 YYEEEE. The ends were cut back, 7 bases at V and 0 bases at J, with 10 bases in the middle. The CDR3 nucleotides are TGTGCCAGCTCTGGACAGATGAACACTGAAGCTTTCTTT. This sequence encodes CASSGQMNTEAFF. The whole variable domain, remainder taken from reference TRBV5-6 and TRBJ1-1, is DAGVTQSPTHLIKTRGQQVTLRCSPKSGHDTVSWYQQALGQGPQFIFQYYEEEERQRGNFPDRFSGHQFPNYSSELNVNALLLGDSALYLCASSGQMNTEAFFGQGTRLTVV.

This clonotype was seen a few times. This chain uses TRBV12-3 or TRBV12-4 with TRBJ2-1, with TRBD2 identical over 7 bases. The V and J ends lost 5 bases and 7 bases, in that order; junction bases with no gene match: 14. This CDR3 spans 16 amino acids. The CDR3 nucleotides are TGTGCCAGCAGTCCGGTTCTAGGCGGGAGTGGGAATGAGCAGTTCTTC. This sequence encodes CASSPVLGGSGNEQFF.

In this sample, this clonotype turned up a few times. The CDR3 loop is CATRMTGGGNSPLHF. The CDR3 DNA is TGTGCCACCCGGATGACAGGGGGCGGTAATTCACCCCTCCACTTT. V gene TRBV12-3 or TRBV12-4 combines with J gene TRBJ1-6; 10 bases map to TRBD1. The CDR3 totals 15 residues. V shed 10 bases, J shed 6 bases, and the junction held 9 bases outside the gene matches.

This clonotype was detected many times. The chain employs TRBV5-1 and TRBJ1-1; a weak D match, TRBD1 (6 bases). The V gene lost 3 bases and the J gene lost 4 bases, with 16 bases spanning the gap. CDR1 SGHRS and CDR2 YFSETQ come from the germline V gene. The CDR3 is made up of 15 amino acids. The CDR3 nucleotides read TGCGCCAGCAGCTCCGGTTCTTGGGGGCCCACTGAAGCTTTCTTT. This encodes CASSSGSWGPTEAFF.

This sequence joins TRBV20-1 and TRBJ1-1; 10 bases fit TRBD1. The trim removed 3 bases at V and 9 bases at J, leaving 10 bases unmatched. Germline V gives CDR1 DFQATT, CDR2 SNEGSKA (reference sequence). The CDR3 has 14 residues. The CDR3 here is CSARGDRGERKAFF. CDR3 nucleotide sequence: TGCAGTGCTAGGGGGGACAGGGGAGAGAGAAAAGCTTTCTTT.

The chain uses TRBV6-5 and TRBJ2-2, with a weak D call TRBD1 (5 bases). The CDR3 has 15 amino acids. V lost 5 bases, J lost 1 base, and 11 bases lay in between. The germline CDR1 and CDR2 sequences are MNHEY and SVGAGI. CDR3 nucleotides: TGTGCCAGCAGTGTCCTGACAGTGAACACCGGGGAGCTGTTTTTT. Encoded protein: CASSVLTVNTGELFF.

The chain is built from TRBV7-2 and TRBJ1-6; the match to TRBD1 covers 7 bases. The germline V gene has CDR1 SGHTA and CDR2 FQGNSA. Trimming took 5 bases from V and 5 from J; bases not matched to a gene: 6. The CDR3 is made up of 15 amino acids. The CDR3 is CASSLTGEHNSPLHF. The DNA of the CDR3 is TGTGCCAGCAGCCTAACAGGGGAGCATAATTCACCCCTCCACTTT.

This clonotype was counted ten times or more. The chain combines TRBV9 with TRBJ2-3; D remains unclear. Germline V gene lookup returns CDR1 SGDLS and CDR2 YYNGEE. With 0 bases removed from V and 5 bases from J, the gap between germline ends came to 7 bases. The CDR3 contains 13 residues. The CDR3 here is CASSVASEDTQYF. The CDR3 DNA is TGTGCCAGCAGCGTAGCTTCGGAAGATACGCAGTATTTT.

This clonotype has just a few counts. CDR3: CSVEDGPGGPQHF. The CDR3 nucleotides read TGCAGCGTTGAAGATGGACCGGGAGGACCCCAGCATTTT. V usage is TRBV29-1 and J usage is TRBJ1-5; D not resolved. Trimming took off 0 bases at V and 10 bases at J, with 13 bases between the two ends. Per the germline V gene, CDR1 is SQVTM and CDR2 is ANQGSEA. The CDR3 sequence is 13 residues long. The full variable domain, rest sourced from reference TRBV29-1 and TRBJ1-5, is SAVISQKPSRDICQRGTSLTIQCQVDSQVTMMFWYRQQPGQSLTLIATANQGSEATYESGFVIDKFPISRPNLTFSTLTVSNMSPEDSSIYLCSVEDGPGGPQHFGDGTRLSIL.

This clonotype occurred many times. J is TRBJ2-7 and V is TRBV5-4; 8 nucleotides agree with TRBD1. The CDR3 sequence is 15 residues long. V lost 1 base to trimming and J lost 3 bases; unmatched junction nucleotides: 6. Germline V gene sequence: CDR1 SGHNT, CDR2 YYREEE (reference sequence). The DNA of the CDR3 is TGTGCCAGCAGCTTGTATGGGACAGGAGTCTACGAGCAGTACTTC. This gives the protein CASSLYGTGVYEQYF.

This chain links TRBV12-3 or TRBV12-4 with TRBJ1-1, with TRBD1 matching 12 bases. J gave up 4 bases and V 5 bases, and 11 bases lay outside the gene matches. The CDR3 contains 17 residues. Here the CDR3 reads CASSGNRDRGQVTEAFF. CDR3 coding DNA: TGTGCCAGCAGTGGAAACCGGGACAGGGGGCAAGTCACTGAAGCTTTCTTT.

The chain links TRBV9 to TRBJ2-3, with 10 positions matching TRBD1. The V and J ends lost 4 bases and 7 bases, in that order; junction bases with no gene match: 3. The CDR3 is made up of 13 amino acids. Germline CDR1 is SGDLS and CDR2 is YYNGEE. In nucleotides, the CDR3 is TGTGCCAGCAGCCGGACAGGGGGGAATACGCAGTATTTT. Translated: CASSRTGGNTQYF. Supplemented by reference TRBV9 and TRBJ2-3, the full variable domain reads DSGVTQTPKHLITATGQRVTLRCSPRSGDLSVYWYQQSLDQGLQFLIQYYNGEERAKGNILERFSAQQFPDLHSELNLSSLELGDSALYFCASSRTGGNTQYFGPGTRLTVL.

This clonotype turned up a few times. This chain links TRBV12-3 or TRBV12-4 with TRBJ2-7, with TRBD2 identical over 10 bases. Trimming at V came to 3 bases and at J to 5 bases, leaving 7 bases not matched to a gene. The CDR3 totals 15 residues. For the CDR3, the DNA is TGTGCCAGCAGTTTTGTGCTAGCGGGAGTGAACGAGCAGTACTTC. Protein: CASSFVLAGVNEQYF.

The chain has TRBV7-8 and TRBJ2-5; TRBD1 agrees at 7 bases. Losses at the gene ends were 5 bases for V and 5 bases for J; bases not matched to a gene: 11. CDR3 size: 15 residues. Germline lookup yields CDR1 SGHVS and CDR2 FQNEAQ. The CDR3 region is CASSRLTGRGETQYF. As DNA, the CDR3 is TGTGCCAGCAGCCGACTGACAGGGAGAGGGGAGACCCAGTACTTC.

This clonotype was seen repeatedly, ten times or more. This chain uses TRBV25-1 with TRBJ2-7; perhaps TRBD2 as D (6 bases). There are 14 residues in the CDR3. CDR1 and CDR2 (germline): MGHDK, SYGVNS. Between the trimmed V and J ends, which lost 2 bases and 3 bases, there was a span of 11 bases. In nucleotides, the CDR3 is TGTGCCAGCAGTGAACTTGCGGGGAGCTACGAGCAGTACTTC. Protein product: CASSELAGSYEQYF.

This clonotype was detected only a few times. The rearrangement joins TRBV29-1 to TRBJ2-7; 7 positions match TRBD2. Germline CDR1 is SQVTM and CDR2 is ANQGSEA. There are 12 residues in the CDR3. V gave up 2 bases and J gave up 4 bases; unmatched junction bases: 2. The CDR3 here is CSVEREGYEQYF. The CDR3 bases are TGCAGCGTTGAAAGGGAGGGATACGAGCAGTACTTC.

This clonotype appeared a few times. The chain employs TRBV18 and TRBJ1-5, with 8 bases that match TRBD1. Germline-derived CDR1 and CDR2 are KGHSH and LQKENI. V was pared by 2 bases and J by 9 bases, with 6 bases of the junction left unmatched. The CDR3 runs to 14 residues. CDR3 DNA: TGTGCCAGCTCACCAGGCAGGGGGCTGGCGCCCCAGCATTTT. Amino acid sequence: CASSPGRGLAPQHF. Filled out from reference TRBV18 and TRBJ1-5, the complete variable domain reads NAGVMQNPRHLVRRRGQEARLRCSPMKGHSHVYWYRQLPEEGLKFMVYLQKENIIDESGMPKERFSAEFPKEGPSILRIQQVVRGDSAAYFCASSPGRGLAPQHFGDGTRLSIL.

The chain carries TRBV3-1 and TRBJ1-1; D unresolved. CDR3 length equals 11 residues. Germline V gene sequence: CDR1 LGHDT, CDR2 YNNKEL (reference sequence). V was clipped by 0 bases and J by 14 bases, with 10 bases between them. This chain's CDR3 is CASSQDSPQFF. Here the CDR3 DNA reads TGTGCCAGCAGCCAAGATTCCCCCCAGTTCTTT.

This clonotype was picked up many times. The chain uses TRBV19 and TRBJ2-1; weak D call: TRBD2 (5 bases). The V gene's germline CDR1 is LNHDA and CDR2 SQIVND (reference sequence). The CDR3 totals 12 residues. V lost 6 bases and J lost 6, with 9 bases in between. CDR3 in amino acids: CASSPGFNEQFF. For the CDR3, the DNA is TGTGCCAGTAGCCCGGGGTTCAATGAGCAGTTCTTC.

This clonotype was detected only a few times. The chain uses TRBV7-9 and TRBJ1-5; weak D call: TRBD1 (5 bases). CDR3 length equals 13 residues. CDR1 and CDR2 (germline): SEHNR, FQNEAQ (reference sequence). Trimming stripped 8 bases from V and 6 bases from J, with 14 bases between. CDR3 loop: CASRRDASQPQHF. DNA for the CDR3: TGTGCCAGCCGCAGGGATGCCAGTCAGCCCCAGCATTTT.

CDR3 nucleotide sequence: TGTGCCAGCAGTCGGTCTAGAAAATACACAGATACGCAGTATTTT. Amino acids: CASSRSRKYTDTQYF. The J gene is TRBJ2-3, the V gene TRBV6-2 or TRBV6-3; no firm D call. Per germline, CDR1 MNHEY and CDR2 SVGEGT. V shed 5 bases and J shed 2 bases, with 14 bases lying between them. This CDR3 is built from 15 residues.

This clonotype was observed a handful of times. The rearrangement joins TRBV11-2 to TRBJ2-5; TRBD1 aligns across 8 bases. The CDR3 loop spans 16 amino acids. The J segment lost 1 base and the V segment lost 5 bases, leaving 9 bases of the junction unmatched. CDR1 SGHAT and CDR2 FQNNGV come from the germline V gene. The CDR3: CASSGGRGLFQETQYF. The DNA of the CDR3 is TGTGCCAGCAGCGGGGGCAGGGGGCTTTTCCAAGAGACCCAGTACTTC.